This T cell receptor beta chain was observed in a study of blood T cell repertoires in COVID-19. Across the study: Samples of COVID-19 (acute and convalescent) were obtained from the United States, Italy and Spain.

Concerning this clone itself: This same CDR3 is encoded by further DNA sequences in the sample.

Sequencing used immunoSEQ multiplex PCR; TCRdb keeps in-frame clones, though not all of them. The data contain 250,000 to 350,000 clones, 70% to 85% of them singletons. Sequences were obtained from peripheral blood. The receptor was derived from a human donor with COVID-19, enrolled during active disease. The donor label of this sample is uncertain.

CDR3 residues: CASSAGGNYGYTF. DNA for the CDR3: TGTGCCAGCAGTGCAGGGGGCAACTATGGCTACACCTTC. The rearrangement links TRBV25-1 to TRBJ1-2, with 8 bases aligning to TRBD1. This CDR3 region has 13 residues. With 4 bases clipped from V and 2 bases from J, the junction kept 0 bases outside the gene matches. CDR1 MGHDK and CDR2 SYGVNS come from the germline V gene.